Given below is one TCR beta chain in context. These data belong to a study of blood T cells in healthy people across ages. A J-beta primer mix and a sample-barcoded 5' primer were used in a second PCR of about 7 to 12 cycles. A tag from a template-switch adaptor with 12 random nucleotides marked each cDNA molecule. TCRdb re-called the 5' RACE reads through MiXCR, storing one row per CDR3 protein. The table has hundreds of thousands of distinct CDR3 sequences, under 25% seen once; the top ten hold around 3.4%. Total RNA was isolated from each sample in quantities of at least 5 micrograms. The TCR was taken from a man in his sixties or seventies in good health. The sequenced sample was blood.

The CDR3 nucleotides are TGTGCCACCCAGGACTACTCTAGCACAGATACGCAGTATTTT. Translating it yields CATQDYSSTDTQYF. The chain has TRBV2 and TRBJ2-3; a possible D gene is TRBD2 (6 bases). This CDR3 contains 14 residues. Germline-derived CDR1 and CDR2 are SNHLY and FYNNEI. V dropped 10 bases and J dropped 0 bases, with 14 bases sitting between them. Full variable domain (missing parts from reference TRBV2 and TRBJ2-3): EPEVTQTPSHQVTQMGQEVILRCVPISNHLYFYWYRQILGQKVEFLVSFYNNEISEKSEIFDDQFSVERPDGSNFTLKIRSTKLEDSAMYFCATQDYSSTDTQYFGPGTRLTVL.